These 4 T cell receptor beta chains originate from one sample sequenced in a study of T cells in localized non-small cell lung cancer. Repertoires were generated with immunoSEQ multiplex PCR, while TCRdb's copy carries only in-frame clones and drops some. The data contain around 91,000 clones, roughly 90% of them singletons. Sequencing was performed on peripheral blood, taken before any cancer treatment. The source of these receptors is a man aged 35 to 69 with stage I squamous cell lung carcinoma.

V and J are TRBV19 and TRBJ2-3; D might be TRBD2 (6 bases). From germline, CDR1 is LNHDA and CDR2 SQIVND (reference sequence). CDR3 length: 15 residues. With 4 bases removed from V and 3 bases from J, the gap between germline ends came to 14 bases. DNA of the CDR3: TGTGCCAGTAGTACCCCTAGGGCGGGGACAGATACGCAGTATTTT. It translates to CASSTPRAGTDTQYF.

The J gene is TRBJ2-1, the V gene TRBV18, with 8 bases identical to TRBD1. The ends lost 2 bases at V and 0 bases at J; junction bases unmatched: 3. The germline gives CDR1 KGHSH, CDR2 LQKENI. CDR3 length equals 16 residues. The CDR3 DNA follows: TGTGCCAGCTCACCAGGACAGGGAAGCTCCTACAATGAGCAGTTCTTC. This encodes CASSPGQGSSYNEQFF.

This clone was seen once. The rearrangement links TRBV28 to TRBJ1-5; possible D gene TRBD1, 5 bases. The germline V gene encodes CDR1 MDHEN and CDR2 SYDVKM. The CDR3 is 16 amino acids. The V gene lost 5 bases and the J gene lost 5 bases, with 19 bases spanning the gap. CDR3 bases: TGTGCCAGCAGTCTAAGACTTAAGAGGGGCCATCAGCCCCAGCATTTT. Translation gives CASSLRLKRGHQPQHF. Together with reference TRBV28 and TRBJ1-5, the CDR3 gives the full variable domain: DVKVTQSSRYLVKRTGEKVFLECVQDMDHENMFWYRQDPGLGLRLIYFSYDVKMKEKGDIPEGYSVSREKKERFSLILESASTNQTSMYLCASSLRLKRGHQPQHFGDGTRLSIL.

The rearrangement links TRBV4-1 to TRBJ1-5; 10 positions agree with TRBD1. Germline-derived CDR1 and CDR2 are MGHRA and YSYEKL. V was pared by 1 base and J by 5 bases, with 5 bases of the junction left unmatched. CDR3 size: 16 residues. The CDR3 sequence: CASSQGTGTGDQPQHF. The CDR3 bases are TGCGCCAGCAGCCAAGGAACCGGGACAGGGGATCAGCCCCAGCATTTT.